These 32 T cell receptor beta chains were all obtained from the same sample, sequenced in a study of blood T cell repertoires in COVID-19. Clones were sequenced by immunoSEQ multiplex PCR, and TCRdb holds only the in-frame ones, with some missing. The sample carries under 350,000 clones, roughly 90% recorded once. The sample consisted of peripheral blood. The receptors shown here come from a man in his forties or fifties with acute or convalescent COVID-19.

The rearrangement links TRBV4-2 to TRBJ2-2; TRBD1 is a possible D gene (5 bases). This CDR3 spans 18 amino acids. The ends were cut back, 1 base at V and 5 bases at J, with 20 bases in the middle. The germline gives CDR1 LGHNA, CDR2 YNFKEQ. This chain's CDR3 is CASSQGSLGRDKTGELFF. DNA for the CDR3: TGTGCCAGCAGCCAAGGATCGTTGGGCAGGGATAAGACCGGGGAGCTGTTTTTT.

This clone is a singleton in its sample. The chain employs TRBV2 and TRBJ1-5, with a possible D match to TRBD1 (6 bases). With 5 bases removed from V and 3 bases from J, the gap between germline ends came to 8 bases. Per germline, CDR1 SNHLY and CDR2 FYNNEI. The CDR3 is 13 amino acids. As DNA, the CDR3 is TGTGCCAGCAGTAGGGACACCAATCAGCCCCAGCATTTT. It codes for CASSRDTNQPQHF.

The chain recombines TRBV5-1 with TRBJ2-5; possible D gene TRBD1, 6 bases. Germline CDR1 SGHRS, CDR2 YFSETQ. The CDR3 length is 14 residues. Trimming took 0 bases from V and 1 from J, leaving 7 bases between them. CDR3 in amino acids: CASSLGGPQETQYF. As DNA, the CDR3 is TGCGCCAGCAGCTTGGGGGGGCCCCAAGAGACCCAGTACTTC.

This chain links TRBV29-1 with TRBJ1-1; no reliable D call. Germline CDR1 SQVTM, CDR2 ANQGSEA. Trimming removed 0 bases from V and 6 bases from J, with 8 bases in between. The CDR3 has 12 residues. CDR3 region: CSVEDLEAEAFF. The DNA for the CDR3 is TGCAGCGTTGAAGACCTTGAGGCTGAAGCTTTCTTT. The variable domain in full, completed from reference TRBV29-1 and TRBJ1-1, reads SAVISQKPSRDICQRGTSLTIQCQVDSQVTMMFWYRQQPGQSLTLIATANQGSEATYESGFVIDKFPISRPNLTFSTLTVSNMSPEDSSIYLCSVEDLEAEAFFGQGTRLTVV.

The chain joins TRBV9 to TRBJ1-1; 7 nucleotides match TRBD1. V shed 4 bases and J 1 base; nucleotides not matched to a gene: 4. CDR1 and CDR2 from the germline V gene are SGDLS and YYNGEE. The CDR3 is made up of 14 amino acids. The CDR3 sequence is CASSIGTANTEAFF. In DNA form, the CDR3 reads TGTGCCAGCAGCATTGGGACAGCGAACACTGAAGCTTTCTTT.

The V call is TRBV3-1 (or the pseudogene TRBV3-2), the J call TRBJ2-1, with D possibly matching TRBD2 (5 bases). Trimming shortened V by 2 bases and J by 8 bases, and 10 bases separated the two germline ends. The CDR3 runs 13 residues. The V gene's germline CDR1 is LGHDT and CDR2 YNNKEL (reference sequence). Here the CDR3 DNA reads TGTGCCAGCAGCCAACTATACGGGGATGAGCAGTTCTTC. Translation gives CASSQLYGDEQFF.

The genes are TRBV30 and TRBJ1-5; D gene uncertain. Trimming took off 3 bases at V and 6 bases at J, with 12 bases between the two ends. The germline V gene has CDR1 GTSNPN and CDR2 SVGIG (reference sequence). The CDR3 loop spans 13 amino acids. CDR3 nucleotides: TGTGCCTGGAGCGAAGATGAGGGTCAGCCCCAGCATTTT. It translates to CAWSEDEGQPQHF. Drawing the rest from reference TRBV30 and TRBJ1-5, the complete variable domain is SQTIHQWPATLVQPVGSPLSLECTVEGTSNPNLYWYRQAAGRGLQLLFYSVGIGQISSEVPQNLSASRPQDRQFILSSKKLLLSDSGFYLCAWSEDEGQPQHFGDGTRLSIL.

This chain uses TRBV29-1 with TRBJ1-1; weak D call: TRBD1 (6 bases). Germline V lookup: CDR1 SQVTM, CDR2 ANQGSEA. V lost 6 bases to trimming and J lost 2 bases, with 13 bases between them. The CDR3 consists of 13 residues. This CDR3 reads CSVARGGNTEAFF. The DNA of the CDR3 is TGCAGCGTGGCGAGGGGGGGCAACACTGAAGCTTTCTTT.

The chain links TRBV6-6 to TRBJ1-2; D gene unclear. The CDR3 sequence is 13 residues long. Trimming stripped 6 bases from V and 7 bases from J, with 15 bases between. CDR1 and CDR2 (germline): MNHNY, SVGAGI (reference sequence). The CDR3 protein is CASRSVRRGGYTF. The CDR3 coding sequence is TGTGCCAGCAGATCCGTCCGTAGAGGTGGCTACACCTTC.

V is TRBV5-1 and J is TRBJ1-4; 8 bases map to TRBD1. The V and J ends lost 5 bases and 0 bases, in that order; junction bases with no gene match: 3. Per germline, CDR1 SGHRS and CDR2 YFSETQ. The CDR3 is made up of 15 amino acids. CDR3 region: CASRETGATNEKLFF. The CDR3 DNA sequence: TGCGCCAGCAGGGAGACAGGGGCAACTAATGAAAAACTGTTTTTT. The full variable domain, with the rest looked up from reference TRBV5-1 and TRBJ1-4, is KAGVTQTPRYLIKTRGQQVTLSCSPISGHRSVSWYQQTPGQGLQFLFEYFSETQRNKGNFPGRFSGRQFSNSRSEMNVSTLELGDSALYLCASRETGATNEKLFFGSGTQLSVL.

This chain's CDR3 is CASSSRQNTYEQYF. CDR3 in DNA: TGTGCCAGTAGTAGCCGACAGAATACTTACGAGCAGTACTTC. This sequence joins TRBV19 and TRBJ2-7; tentative D call: TRBD1 (5 bases). This CDR3 contains 14 residues. CDR1 is LNHDA and CDR2 is SQIVND in the germline V gene (reference sequence). V was pared by 4 bases and J by 4 bases, with 14 bases between.

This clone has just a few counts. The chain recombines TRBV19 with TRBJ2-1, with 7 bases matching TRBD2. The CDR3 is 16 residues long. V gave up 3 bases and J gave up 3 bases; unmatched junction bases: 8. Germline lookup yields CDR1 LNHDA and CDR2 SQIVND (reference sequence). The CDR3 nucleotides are TGTGCCAGTAGTATGAGGGACGGGGGGAGCTACAATGAGCAGTTCTTC. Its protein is CASSMRDGGSYNEQFF.

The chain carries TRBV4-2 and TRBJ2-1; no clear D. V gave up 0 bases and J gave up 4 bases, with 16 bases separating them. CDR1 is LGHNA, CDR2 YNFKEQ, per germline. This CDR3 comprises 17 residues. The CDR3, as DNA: TGTGCCAGCAGCCAAGATTCCTCAACAGTACATTACAATGAGCAGTTCTTC. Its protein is CASSQDSSTVHYNEQFF.

The CDR3 DNA reads TGTGCCAGCAGCCCTGGGTCAGGAGGACAGAGTAATTCACCCCTCCACTTT. As protein: CASSPGSGGQSNSPLHF. This chain joins TRBV9 and TRBJ1-6; weak D call: TRBD1 (6 bases). Trimming stripped 4 bases from V and 6 bases from J, with 20 bases between. Germline-derived CDR1 and CDR2 are SGDLS and YYNGEE. The CDR3 consists of 17 residues. The full variable domain, completed using reference TRBV9 and TRBJ1-6, is DSGVTQTPKHLITATGQRVTLRCSPRSGDLSVYWYQQSLDQGLQFLIQYYNGEERAKGNILERFSAQQFPDLHSELNLSSLELGDSALYFCASSPGSGGQSNSPLHFGNGTRLTVT.

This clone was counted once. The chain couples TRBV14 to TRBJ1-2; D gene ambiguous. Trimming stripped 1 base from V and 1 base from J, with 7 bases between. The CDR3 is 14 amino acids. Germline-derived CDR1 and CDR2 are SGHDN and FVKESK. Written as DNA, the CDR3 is TGTGCCAGCAGCCAAGCGCGATTTAACTATGGCTACACCTTC. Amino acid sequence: CASSQARFNYGYTF.

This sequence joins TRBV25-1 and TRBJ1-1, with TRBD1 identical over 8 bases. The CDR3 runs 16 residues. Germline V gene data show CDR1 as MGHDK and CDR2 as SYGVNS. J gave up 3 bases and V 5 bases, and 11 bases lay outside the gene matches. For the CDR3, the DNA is TGTGCCAGCAGTCCTCAACCCGGGACAGGCGACACTGAAGCTTTCTTT. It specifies CASSPQPGTGDTEAFF.

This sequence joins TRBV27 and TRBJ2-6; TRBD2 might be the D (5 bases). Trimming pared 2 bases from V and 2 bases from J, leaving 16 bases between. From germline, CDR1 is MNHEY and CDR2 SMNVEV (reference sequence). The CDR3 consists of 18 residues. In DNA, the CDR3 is TGTGCCAGCAGTTTAAGGGCTGGAGGAAGGCCTGGGGCCAACGTCCTGACTTTC. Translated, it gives CASSLRAGGRPGANVLTF. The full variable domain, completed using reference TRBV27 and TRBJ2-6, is EAQVTQNPRYLITVTGKKLTVTCSQNMNHEYMSWYRQDPGLGLRQIYYSMNVEVTDKGDVPEGYKVSRKEKRNFPLILESPSPNQTSLYFCASSLRAGGRPGANVLTFGAGSRLTVL.

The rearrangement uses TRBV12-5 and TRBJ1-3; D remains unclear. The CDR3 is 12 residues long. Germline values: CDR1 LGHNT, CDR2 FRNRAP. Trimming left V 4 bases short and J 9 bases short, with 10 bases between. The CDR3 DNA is TGTGCTAGTGGTTCGGGAGCAGGCACCATATATTTT. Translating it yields CASGSGAGTIYF.

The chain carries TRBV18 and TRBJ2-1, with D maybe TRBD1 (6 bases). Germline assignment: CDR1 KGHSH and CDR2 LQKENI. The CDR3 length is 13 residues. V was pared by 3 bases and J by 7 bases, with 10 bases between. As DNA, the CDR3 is TGTGCCAGCTCACCGGGACATGGGAATGAGCAGTTCTTC. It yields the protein CASSPGHGNEQFF.

The CDR3 region is CASSQGGAGGPEEQYF. The CDR3 coding sequence is TGCGCCAGCAGCCAAGGTGGTGCGGGGGGGCCTGAAGAGCAGTACTTC. The rearrangement uses TRBV4-1 and TRBJ2-7; TRBD2 matches at 9 bases. Germline CDR1 and CDR2: MGHRA and YSYEKL. The CDR3 covers 16 residues. V was pared by 1 base and J by 7 bases, with 11 bases of the junction left unmatched.

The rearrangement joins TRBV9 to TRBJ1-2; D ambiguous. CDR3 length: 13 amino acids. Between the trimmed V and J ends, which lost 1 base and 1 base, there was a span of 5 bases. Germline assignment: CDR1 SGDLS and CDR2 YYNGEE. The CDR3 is CASSVQVNYGYTF. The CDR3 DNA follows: TGTGCCAGCAGCGTACAGGTTAACTATGGCTACACCTTC.

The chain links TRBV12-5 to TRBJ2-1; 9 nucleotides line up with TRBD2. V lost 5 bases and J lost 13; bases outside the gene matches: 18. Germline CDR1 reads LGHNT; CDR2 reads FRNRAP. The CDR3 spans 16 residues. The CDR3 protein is CASGPETSGIYIEQFF. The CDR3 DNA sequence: TGTGCTAGTGGTCCCGAGACTAGCGGCATTTATATAGAACAGTTCTTC.

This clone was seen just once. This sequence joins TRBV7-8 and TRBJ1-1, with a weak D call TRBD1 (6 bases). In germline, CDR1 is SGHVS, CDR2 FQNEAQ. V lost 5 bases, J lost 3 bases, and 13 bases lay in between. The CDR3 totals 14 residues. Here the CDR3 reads CASSTQGGYTEAFF. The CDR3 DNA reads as TGTGCCAGCAGCACACAGGGTGGTTACACTGAAGCTTTCTTT.

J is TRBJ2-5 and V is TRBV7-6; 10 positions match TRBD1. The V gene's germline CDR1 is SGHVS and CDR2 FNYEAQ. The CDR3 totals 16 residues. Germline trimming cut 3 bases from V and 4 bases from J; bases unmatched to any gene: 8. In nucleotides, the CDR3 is TGTGCCAGCAGCTTGATGGGACAGGGGCAGGGAGAGACCCAGTACTTC. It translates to CASSLMGQGQGETQYF.

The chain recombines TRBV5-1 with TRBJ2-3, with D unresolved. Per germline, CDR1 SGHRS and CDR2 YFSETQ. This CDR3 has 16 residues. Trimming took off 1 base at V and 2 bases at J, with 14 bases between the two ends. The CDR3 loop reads CASSLSNYLPTDTQYF. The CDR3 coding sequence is TGCGCCAGCAGCTTGTCCAACTACCTACCCACAGATACGCAGTATTTT.

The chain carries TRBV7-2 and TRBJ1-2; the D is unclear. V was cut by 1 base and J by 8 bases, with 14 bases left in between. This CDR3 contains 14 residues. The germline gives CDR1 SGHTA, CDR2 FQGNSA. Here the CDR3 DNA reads TGTGCCAGCAGCTTAGGACTATCCATCTTAGGCTACACCTTC. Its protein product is CASSLGLSILGYTF.

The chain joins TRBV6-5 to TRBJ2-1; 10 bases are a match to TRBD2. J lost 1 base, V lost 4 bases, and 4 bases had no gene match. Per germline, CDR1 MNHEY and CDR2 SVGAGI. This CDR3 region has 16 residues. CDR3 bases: TGTGCCAGCAGTTCCCAACTAGCGGGGTCCTACAATGAGCAGTTCTTC. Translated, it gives CASSSQLAGSYNEQFF.

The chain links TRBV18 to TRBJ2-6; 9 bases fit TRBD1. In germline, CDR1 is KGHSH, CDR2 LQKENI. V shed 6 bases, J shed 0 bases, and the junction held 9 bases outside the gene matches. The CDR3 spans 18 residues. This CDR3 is CASSTGTGSLSGANVLTF. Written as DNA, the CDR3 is TGTGCCAGCTCCACCGGGACAGGGTCCCTCTCTGGGGCCAACGTCCTGACTTTC.

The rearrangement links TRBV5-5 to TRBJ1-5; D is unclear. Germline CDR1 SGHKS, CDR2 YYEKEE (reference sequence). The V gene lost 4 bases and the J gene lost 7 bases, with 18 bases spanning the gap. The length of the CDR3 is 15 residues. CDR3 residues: CASSPGGGLSQPQHF. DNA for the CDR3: TGTGCCAGCAGCCCAGGAGGTGGGCTTAGCCAGCCCCAGCATTTT.

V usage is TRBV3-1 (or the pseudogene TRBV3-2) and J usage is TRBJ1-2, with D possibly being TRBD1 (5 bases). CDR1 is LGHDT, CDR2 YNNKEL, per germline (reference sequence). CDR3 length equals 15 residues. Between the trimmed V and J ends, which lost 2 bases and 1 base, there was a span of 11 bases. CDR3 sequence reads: CASSQSWGVNYGYTF. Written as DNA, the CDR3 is TGTGCCAGCAGCCAATCCTGGGGGGTTAACTATGGCTACACCTTC.

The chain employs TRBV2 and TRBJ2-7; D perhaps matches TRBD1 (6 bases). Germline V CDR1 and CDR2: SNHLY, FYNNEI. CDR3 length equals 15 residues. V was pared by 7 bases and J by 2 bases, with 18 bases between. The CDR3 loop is CASTYKGTGPYEQYF. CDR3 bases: TGTGCCAGCACCTATAAAGGTACAGGGCCCTACGAGCAGTACTTC.

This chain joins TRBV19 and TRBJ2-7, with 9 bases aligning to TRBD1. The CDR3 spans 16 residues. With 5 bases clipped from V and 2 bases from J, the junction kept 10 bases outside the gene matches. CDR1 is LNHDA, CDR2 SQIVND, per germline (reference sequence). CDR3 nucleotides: TGTGCCAGTAGTCACACGAGCGGGACAGGGACCTACGAGCAGTACTTC. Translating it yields CASSHTSGTGTYEQYF. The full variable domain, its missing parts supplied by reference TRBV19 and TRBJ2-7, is DGGITQSPKYLFRKEGQNVTLSCEQNLNHDAMYWYRQDPGQGLRLIYYSQIVNDFQKGDIAEGYSVSREKKESFPLTVTSAQKNPTAFYLCASSHTSGTGTYEQYFGPGTRLTVT.